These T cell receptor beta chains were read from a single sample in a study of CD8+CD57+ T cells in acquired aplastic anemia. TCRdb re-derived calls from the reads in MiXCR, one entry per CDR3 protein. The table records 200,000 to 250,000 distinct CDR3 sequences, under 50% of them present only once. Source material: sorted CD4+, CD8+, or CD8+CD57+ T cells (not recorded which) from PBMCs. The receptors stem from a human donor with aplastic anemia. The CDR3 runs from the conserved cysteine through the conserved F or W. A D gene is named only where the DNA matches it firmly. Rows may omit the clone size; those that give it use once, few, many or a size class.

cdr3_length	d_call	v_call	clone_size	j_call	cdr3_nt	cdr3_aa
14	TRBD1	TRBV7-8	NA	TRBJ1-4	TGTGGCAGCAGCTCGACAGGGGGAGGGGGAAAACTGTTTTTT	CGSSSTGGGGKLFF
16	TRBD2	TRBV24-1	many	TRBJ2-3	TGTGCCACCAGTGATCCACTAGCGGGGGGGGGGAATACGCAGTATTTT	CATSDPLAGGGNTQYF
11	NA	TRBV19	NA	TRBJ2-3	TGTGCCAGTAGGGCTCCACATACGCAGTATTTT	CASRAPHTQYF
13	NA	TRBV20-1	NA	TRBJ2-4	TGCAGTGCCAAGTGGGGGGCCAAAAACATTCAGTACTTC	CSAKWGAKNIQYF
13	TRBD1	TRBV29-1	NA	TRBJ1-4	TGCAGCGTTTCCGGGACAGGGAATGAAAAACTGTTTTTT	CSVSGTGNEKLFF
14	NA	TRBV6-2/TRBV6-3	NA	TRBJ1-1	TGTGTCAGCAGTCCGCCAATCTCGAACACTGAAGCTTTCTTT	CVSSPPISNTEAFF
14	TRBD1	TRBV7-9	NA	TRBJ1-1	TGTGCCAGCAGCGCCGACAGGGGGCAAGGTGAAGCTTTCTTT	CASSADRGQGEAFF
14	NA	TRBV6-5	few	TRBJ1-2	TGTGCCAGCAGTTACGGCGGGGGGCGAAATGGCTACACCTTC	CASSYGGGRNGYTF
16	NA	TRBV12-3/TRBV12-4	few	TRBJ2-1	TGTGCCAGCAGTAGCATAGAGGGGGGGCCCCGGGGTGAGCAGTTCTTC	CASSSIEGGPRGEQFF
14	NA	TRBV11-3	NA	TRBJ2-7	TGTGCCAGCAGCTTAGGGCGGGGTTCCAACGAGCAGTACTTC	CASSLGRGSNEQYF
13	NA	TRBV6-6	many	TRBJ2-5	TGTGCCAGCACCATGAGGGGTGGAGAGACCCAGTACTTC	CASTMRGGETQYF
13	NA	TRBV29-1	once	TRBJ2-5	TGCAGCGTTGAAGGAGGGCGGCGGGAGACCCAGTACTTC	CSVEGGRRETQYF
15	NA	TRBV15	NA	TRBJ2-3	TGTGCCACCAGTACCGATGAGGGGGGCTTAGATACGCAGTATTTT	CATSTDEGGLDTQYF
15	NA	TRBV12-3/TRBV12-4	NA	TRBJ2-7	TGTGCCAGCAGTCCACCGGGGGACAGCACCTACGAGCAGTACTTC	CASSPPGDSTYEQYF
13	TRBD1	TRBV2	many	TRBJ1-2	TGTGCCAGCAGAGGACAGGAAAGCTATGGCTACACCTTC	CASRGQESYGYTF
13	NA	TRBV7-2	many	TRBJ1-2	TGTGCCAGCAGCTTAGGGCAGGGTGGAGGCTACACCTTC	CASSLGQGGGYTF
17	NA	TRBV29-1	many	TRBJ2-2	TGCAGCGTCGCGGGGTATCCGGGACCTTCGAACACCGGGGAGCTGTTTTTT	CSVAGYPGPSNTGELFF
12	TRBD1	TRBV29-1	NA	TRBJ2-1	TGCAGCGTTGGACAGGGGGCCAGAGAGCAGTTCTTC	CSVGQGAREQFF
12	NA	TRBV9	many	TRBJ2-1	TGTGCCAGCAGCGCTCAGGAGTATGAGCAGTTCTTC	CASSAQEYEQFF
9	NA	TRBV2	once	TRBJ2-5	TGTGCCAGCAGATGGACGCAGGACTTC	CASRWTQDF
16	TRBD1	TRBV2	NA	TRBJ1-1	TGTGCCACCAGTGACCGAGCGGTGACAGGGGCCACTGAAGCTTTCTTT	CATSDRAVTGATEAFF
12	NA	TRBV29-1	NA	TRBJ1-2	TGCAGTGCCCTGTGGGGGGCTGGTGGCTACACCTTC	CSALWGAGGYTF
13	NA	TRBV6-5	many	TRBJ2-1	TGTGCCAGCAAAGAGGGTCCAGACAATGAGCAGTTCTTC	CASKEGPDNEQFF
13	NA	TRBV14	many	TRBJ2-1	TGTGCCAGCAGCCAAGAGCTCTACAATGAGCAGTTCTTC	CASSQELYNEQFF
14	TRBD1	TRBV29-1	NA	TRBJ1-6	TGCAGCTTGGTAGGACAGGGGGGTAATTCACCCCTCCACTTT	CSLVGQGGNSPLHF